This is a list of T cell receptor beta chains from one sample in a study of brain T cells in children with intractable seizures. Clones were read by immunoSEQ multiplex PCR, and TCRdb kept only the in-frame ones, dropping some. The sample comprises about 80,000 clones, under 95% of which are singletons, and around 22% rests with the top ten. Specimen: peripheral blood, collected at surgery. These receptors were collected from a girl aged 2 to 10 with Rasmussen encephalitis and intractable seizures. CDR3s include the opening cysteine and the closing phenylalanine or tryptophan. D genes are given only for firm matches. Size tells how often a clone was seen (once, few, many) or the class of an expanded clone, and some rows leave it out.

V: TRBV11-2
J: TRBJ2-2
size: .
D: TRBD1
length: 16
CDR3: CASSKRQGGGTGELFF
DNA: TGTGCCAGCAGCAAACGACAGGGGGGCGGCACCGGGGAGCTGTTTTTT

V: TRBV12-3/TRBV12-4
J: TRBJ1-2
size: once
D: .
length: 12
CDR3: CASRDSAYGYTF
DNA: TGTGCCAGCAGGGACAGCGCATATGGCTACACCTTC

V: TRBV18
J: TRBJ2-7
size: .
D: TRBD1
length: 14
CDR3: CASSSDRVTYEQYF
DNA: TGTGCCAGCTCATCGGACAGGGTGACGTACGAGCAGTACTTC

V: TRBV7-9
J: TRBJ2-7
size: .
D: .
length: 16
CDR3: CASSFNSRASSGEQYF
DNA: TGTGCCAGCAGCTTTAACTCCAGGGCCAGTTCGGGCGAGCAGTACTTC

V: TRBV6-5
J: TRBJ1-2
size: .
D: TRBD1
length: 15
CDR3: CASRYRGPLSRGYTF
DNA: TGTGCCAGCAGGTACAGGGGGCCTTTGAGTAGAGGCTACACCTTC

V: TRBV19
J: TRBJ1-5
size: .
D: .
length: 15
CDR3: CASKKDRTTGQPQHF
DNA: TGTGCCAGCAAAAAAGACCGGACCACTGGTCAGCCCCAGCATTTT

V: TRBV5-4
J: TRBJ2-2
size: .
D: TRBD1
length: 15
CDR3: CASSGGTGSAGELFF
DNA: TGTGCCAGCAGCGGGGGGACAGGGTCCGCGGGGGAGCTGTTTTTT

V: TRBV7-2
J: TRBJ1-2
size: .
D: .
length: 13
CDR3: CASSLVTVGGYTF
DNA: TGTGCCAGCAGCTTAGTCACTGTCGGTGGCTACACCTTC

V: TRBV7-9
J: TRBJ2-4
size: .
D: TRBD1
length: 17
CDR3: CASSAPGTEATKNIQYF
DNA: TGTGCCAGCAGCGCCCCCGGGACAGAGGCTACCAAAAACATTCAGTACTTC

V: TRBV10-3
J: TRBJ1-1
size: .
D: .
length: 14
CDR3: CAISESTGNTEAFF
DNA: TGTGCCATCAGTGAGTCTACAGGGAACACTGAAGCTTTCTTT

V: TRBV29-1
J: TRBJ1-2
size: .
D: TRBD1
length: 17
CDR3: CSVVGFKGQGRPYGYTF
DNA: TGCAGCGTTGTCGGGTTTAAGGGACAGGGAAGGCCCTATGGCTACACCTTC

V: TRBV11-2
J: TRBJ2-7
size: .
D: .
length: 15
CDR3: CASSLTPGDRYEQYF
DNA: TGTGCCAGCAGCTTGACCCCCGGGGATAGGTACGAGCAGTACTTC

V: TRBV24-1
J: TRBJ1-2
size: .
D: TRBD1
length: 13
CDR3: CATSDGTVKAYTF
DNA: TGTGCCACCAGTGATGGGACAGTGAAGGCCTACACCTTC

V: TRBV6-6
J: TRBJ1-1
size: .
D: .
length: 13
CDR3: CASSRGANTEAFF
DNA: TGTGCCAGCAGTAGGGGCGCGAACACTGAAGCTTTCTTT

V: TRBV18
J: TRBJ1-4
size: .
D: TRBD1
length: 15
CDR3: CASSPQQGPNEKLFF
DNA: TGTGCCAGCTCACCTCAACAGGGGCCTAATGAAAAACTGTTTTTT

V: TRBV7-3
J: TRBJ2-1
size: .
D: .
length: 15
CDR3: CASSDNRRGYNEQFF
DNA: TGTGCCAGCAGCGATAACCGGAGGGGCTACAATGAGCAGTTCTTC

V: TRBV12-3/TRBV12-4
J: TRBJ2-7
size: .
D: .
length: 12
CDR3: CASSARVNEQYF
DNA: TGTGCCAGCAGTGCGAGGGTTAACGAGCAGTACTTC